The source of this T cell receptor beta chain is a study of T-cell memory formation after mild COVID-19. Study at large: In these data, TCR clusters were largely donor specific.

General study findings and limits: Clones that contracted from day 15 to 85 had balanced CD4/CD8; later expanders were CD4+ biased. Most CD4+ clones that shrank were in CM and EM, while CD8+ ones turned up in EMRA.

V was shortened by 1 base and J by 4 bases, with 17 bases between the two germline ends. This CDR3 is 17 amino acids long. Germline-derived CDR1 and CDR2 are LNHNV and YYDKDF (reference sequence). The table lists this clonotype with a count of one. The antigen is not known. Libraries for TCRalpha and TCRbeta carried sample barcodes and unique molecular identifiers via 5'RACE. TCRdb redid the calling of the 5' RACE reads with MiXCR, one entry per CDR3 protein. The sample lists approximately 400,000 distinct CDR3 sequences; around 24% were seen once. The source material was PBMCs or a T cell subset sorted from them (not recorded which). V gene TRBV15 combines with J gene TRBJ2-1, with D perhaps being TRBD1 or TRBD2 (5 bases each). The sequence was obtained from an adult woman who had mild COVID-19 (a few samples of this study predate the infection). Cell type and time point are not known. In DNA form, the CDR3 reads TGTGCCACCAGCAGAGGGGCGTTGGGGGTCCTATACAATGAGCAGTTCTTC. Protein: CATSRGALGVLYNEQFF.